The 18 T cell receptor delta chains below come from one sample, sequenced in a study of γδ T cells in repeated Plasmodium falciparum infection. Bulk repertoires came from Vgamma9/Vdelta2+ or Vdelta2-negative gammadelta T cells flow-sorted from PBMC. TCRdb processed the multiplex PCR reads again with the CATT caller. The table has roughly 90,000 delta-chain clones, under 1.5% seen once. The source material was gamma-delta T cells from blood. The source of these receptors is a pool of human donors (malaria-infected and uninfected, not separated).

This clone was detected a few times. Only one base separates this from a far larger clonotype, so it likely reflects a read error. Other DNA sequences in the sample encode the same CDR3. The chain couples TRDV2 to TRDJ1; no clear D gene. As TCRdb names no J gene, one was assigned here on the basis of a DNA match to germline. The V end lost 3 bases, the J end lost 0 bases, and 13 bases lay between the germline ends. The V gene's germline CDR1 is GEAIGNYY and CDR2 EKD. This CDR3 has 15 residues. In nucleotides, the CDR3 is TGTGCCTGTGACCCGGTCCCCATCCACACCGATAAACTCATCTTT. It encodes CACDPVPIHTDKLIF.

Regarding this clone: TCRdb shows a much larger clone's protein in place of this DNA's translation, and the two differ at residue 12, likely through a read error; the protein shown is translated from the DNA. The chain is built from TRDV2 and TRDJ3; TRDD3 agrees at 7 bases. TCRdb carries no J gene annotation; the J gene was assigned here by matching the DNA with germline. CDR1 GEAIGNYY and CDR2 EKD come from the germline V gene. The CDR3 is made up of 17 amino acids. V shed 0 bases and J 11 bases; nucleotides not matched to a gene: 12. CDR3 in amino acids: CACDTGDRRKDARQMFF. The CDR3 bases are TGTGCCTGTGACACCGGGGATAGGCGAAAAGACGCCCGACAGATGTTTTTC.

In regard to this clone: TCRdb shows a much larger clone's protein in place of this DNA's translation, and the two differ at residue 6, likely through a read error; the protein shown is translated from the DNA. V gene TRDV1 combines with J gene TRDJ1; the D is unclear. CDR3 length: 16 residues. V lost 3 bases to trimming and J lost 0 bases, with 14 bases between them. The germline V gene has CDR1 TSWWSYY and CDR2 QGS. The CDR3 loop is CALGDSLTGYTDKLIF. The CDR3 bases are TGTGCTCTTGGGGACTCATTAACCGGGTACACCGATAAACTCATCTTT.

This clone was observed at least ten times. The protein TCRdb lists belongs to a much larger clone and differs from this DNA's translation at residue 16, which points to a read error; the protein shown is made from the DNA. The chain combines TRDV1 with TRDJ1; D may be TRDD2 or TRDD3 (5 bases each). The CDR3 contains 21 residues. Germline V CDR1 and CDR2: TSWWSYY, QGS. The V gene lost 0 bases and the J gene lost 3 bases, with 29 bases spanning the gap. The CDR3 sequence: CALGELGLLLLTGRYADKLIF. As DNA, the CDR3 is TGTGCTCTTGGGGAACTGGGCCTCCTCCTTCTTACGGGGAGGTACGCCGATAAACTCATCTTT.

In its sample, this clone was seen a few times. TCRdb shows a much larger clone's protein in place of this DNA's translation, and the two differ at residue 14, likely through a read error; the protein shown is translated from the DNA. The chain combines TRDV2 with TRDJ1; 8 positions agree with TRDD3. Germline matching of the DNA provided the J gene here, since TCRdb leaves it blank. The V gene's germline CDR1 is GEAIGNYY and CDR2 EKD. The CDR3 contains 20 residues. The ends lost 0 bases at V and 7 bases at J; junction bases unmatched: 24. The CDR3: CACDTVRGRQLLGGASKLIF. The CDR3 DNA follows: TGTGCCTGTGACACCGTTCGGGGTCGTCAATTACTGGGGGGTGCAAGTAAACTCATCTTT.

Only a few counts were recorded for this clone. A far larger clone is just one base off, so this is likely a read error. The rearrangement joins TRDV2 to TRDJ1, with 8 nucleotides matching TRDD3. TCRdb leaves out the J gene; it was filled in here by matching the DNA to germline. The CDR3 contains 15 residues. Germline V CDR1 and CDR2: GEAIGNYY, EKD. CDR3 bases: TGCGCCTGTGACTCTGTGGGGGGGATAACGGATAAACTCATCTTT. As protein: CACDSVGGITDKLIF.

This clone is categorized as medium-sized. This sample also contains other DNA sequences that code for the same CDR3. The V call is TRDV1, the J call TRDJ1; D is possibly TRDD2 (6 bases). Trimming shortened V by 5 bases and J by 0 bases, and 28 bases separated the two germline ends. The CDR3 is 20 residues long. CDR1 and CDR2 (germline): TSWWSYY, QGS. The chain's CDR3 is CALGRSFPSYPGVYTDKLIF. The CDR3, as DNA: TGTGCTCTTGGGAGATCCTTCCCCTCGTACCCGGGGGTGTACACCGATAAACTCATCTTT.

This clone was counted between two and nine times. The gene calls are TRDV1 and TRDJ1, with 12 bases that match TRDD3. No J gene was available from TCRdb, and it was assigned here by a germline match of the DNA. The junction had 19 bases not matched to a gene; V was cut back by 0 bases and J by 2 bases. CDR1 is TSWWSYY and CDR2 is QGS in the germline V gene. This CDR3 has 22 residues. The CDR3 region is CALGELCRPLTGGYRPTDKLIF. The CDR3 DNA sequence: TGTGCTCTTGGGGAACTCTGTCGCCCCCTTACTGGGGGATACCGACCGACCGATAAACTCATCTTT.

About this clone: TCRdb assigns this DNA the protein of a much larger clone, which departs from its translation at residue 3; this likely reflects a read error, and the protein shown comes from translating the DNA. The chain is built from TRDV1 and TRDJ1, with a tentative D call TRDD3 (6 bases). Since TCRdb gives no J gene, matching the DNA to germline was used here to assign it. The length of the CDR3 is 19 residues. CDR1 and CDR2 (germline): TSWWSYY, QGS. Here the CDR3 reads CAPGDPGPPHPLCTDKLIF. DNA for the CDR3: TGTGCTCCTGGGGATCCGGGACCCCCACACCCCCTTTGCACCGATAAACTCATCTTT.

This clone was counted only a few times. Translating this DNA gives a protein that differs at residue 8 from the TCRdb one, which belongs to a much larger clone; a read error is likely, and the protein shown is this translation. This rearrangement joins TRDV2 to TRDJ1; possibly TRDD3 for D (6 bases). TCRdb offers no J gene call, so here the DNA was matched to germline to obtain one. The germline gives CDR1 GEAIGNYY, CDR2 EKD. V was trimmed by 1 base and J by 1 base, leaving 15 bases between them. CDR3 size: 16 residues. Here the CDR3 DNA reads TGTGCCTGTGACACGGGGATTCATAGGATCACCGATAAACTCATCTTT. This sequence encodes CACDTGIHRITDKLIF.

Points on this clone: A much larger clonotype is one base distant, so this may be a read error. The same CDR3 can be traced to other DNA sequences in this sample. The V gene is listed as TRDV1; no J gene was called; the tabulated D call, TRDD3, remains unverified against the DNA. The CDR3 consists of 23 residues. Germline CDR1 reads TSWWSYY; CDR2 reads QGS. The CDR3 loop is CALGELWPSSRTGDSPYTDKLIF. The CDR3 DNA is TGTGCTCTTGGGGAACTTTGGCCTTCCTCCAGAACTGGGGACTCCCCCTACACCGACAAACTAATCTTT.

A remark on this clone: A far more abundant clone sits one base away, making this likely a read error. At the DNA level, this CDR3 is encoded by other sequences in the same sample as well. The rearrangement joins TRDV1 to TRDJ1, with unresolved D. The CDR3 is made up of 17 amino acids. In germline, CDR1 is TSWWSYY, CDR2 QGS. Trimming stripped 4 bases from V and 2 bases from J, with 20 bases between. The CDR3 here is CALGVGAGGFSTDKLIF. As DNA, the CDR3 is TGTGCTCTTGGGGTCGGGGCTGGAGGATTCTCTACCGATAAACTCATCTTT.

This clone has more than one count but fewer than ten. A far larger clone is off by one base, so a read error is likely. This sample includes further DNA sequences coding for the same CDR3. CDR3 in DNA: TGTGCTCTTGGGGAACCCTTCGGGAGATCCTTCTGGGGGATACGCCCTACCGATAAACTCATCTTT. Its translation is CALGEPFGRSFWGIRPTDKLIF. The chain employs TRDV1 and TRDJ1, with TRDD3 matching 12 bases. TCRdb gives no J gene; it was assigned here by matching the DNA to germline. Trimming cost V 1 base and J 2 bases; bases outside gene matches: 20. Germline V lookup: CDR1 TSWWSYY, CDR2 QGS. The CDR3 extends over 22 amino acids.

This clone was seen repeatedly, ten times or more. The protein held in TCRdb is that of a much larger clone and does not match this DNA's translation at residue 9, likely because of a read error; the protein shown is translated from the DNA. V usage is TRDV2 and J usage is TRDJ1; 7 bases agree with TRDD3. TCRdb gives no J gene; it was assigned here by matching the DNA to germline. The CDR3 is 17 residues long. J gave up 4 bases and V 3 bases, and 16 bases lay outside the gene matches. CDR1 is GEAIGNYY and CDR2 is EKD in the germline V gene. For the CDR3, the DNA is TGTGCCTGTGACTCGGTACTGGGGACCCCTTCGGGCGATAAACTCATCTTT. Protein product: CACDSVLGTPSGDKLIF.

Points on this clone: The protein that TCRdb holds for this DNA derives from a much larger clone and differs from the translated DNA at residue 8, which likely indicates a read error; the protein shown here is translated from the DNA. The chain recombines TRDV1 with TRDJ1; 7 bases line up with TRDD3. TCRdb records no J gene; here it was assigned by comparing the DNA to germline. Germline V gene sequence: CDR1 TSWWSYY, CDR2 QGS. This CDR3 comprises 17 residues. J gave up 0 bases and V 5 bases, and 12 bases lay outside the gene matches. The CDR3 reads CALGSNRCWGYTDKLIF. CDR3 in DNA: TGTGCTCTTGGGAGCAATAGGTGCTGGGGGTACACCGATAAACTCATCTTT.

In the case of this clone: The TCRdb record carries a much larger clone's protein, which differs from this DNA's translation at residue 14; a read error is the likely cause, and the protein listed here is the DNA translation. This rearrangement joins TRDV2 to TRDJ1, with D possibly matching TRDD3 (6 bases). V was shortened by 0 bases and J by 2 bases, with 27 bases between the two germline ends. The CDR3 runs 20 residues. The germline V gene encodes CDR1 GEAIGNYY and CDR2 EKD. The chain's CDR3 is CACDTGPTRTGPPRTDKLIF. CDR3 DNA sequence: TGTGCCTGTGACACCGGCCCTACACGTACTGGGCCCCCCAGGACCGATAAACTCATCTTT.

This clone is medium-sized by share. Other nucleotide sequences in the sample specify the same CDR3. The DNA for the CDR3 is TGTGCCTGTGACACCGCAGGGCGGAGGGATAAACTCATCTTT. Translated, it gives CACDTAGRRDKLIF. This chain links TRDV2 with TRDJ1; unclear D gene. V lost 0 bases and J lost 5, with 12 bases in between. Germline CDR1 reads GEAIGNYY; CDR2 reads EKD. The CDR3 runs to 14 residues.

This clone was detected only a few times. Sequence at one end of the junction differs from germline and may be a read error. The CDR3 region has the DNA TGTGCTCCTGGGGAATGGAAGTTCTTTTACTGGGGGATAACCGATAAACTCATCTTT. Encoded protein: CAPGEWKFFYWGITDKLIF. The genes are TRDV1 and TRDJ1; the match to TRDD3 covers 11 bases. TCRdb does not report a J gene; here it was assigned by matching the DNA to germline references. The germline V gene encodes CDR1 TSWWSYY and CDR2 QGS. This CDR3 is 19 amino acids long.